This T cell receptor (beta chain) was sequenced during a study of blood T cell repertoires in COVID-19. About the study: The United States, Italy and Spain were the sources of the acute and convalescent COVID-19 samples. In each case, the material was cDNA or gDNA derived from T cells, B-cell-depleted T cells, or PBMCs.

Original analysis: Researchers report that nucleated cell counts were estimated from reference gene primer amplification. Profiled with immunoSEQ multiplex PCR; TCRdb holds only in-frame clones, not every one. V, J and clone size are those of that table, while D and trimming were read from the DNA. The data show 160,000 or so clones, about nine tenths seen once. The CDR3 consists of 13 residues. In germline, CDR1 is SGHNT, CDR2 YYREEE (reference sequence). Trimming removed 4 bases at V and 3 bases at J, with 10 bases between. The sequence was obtained from a woman in her 70s with acute or convalescent COVID-19. Sequencing was done on a sample of peripheral blood. The chain combines TRBV5-4 with TRBJ2-5; TRBD2 is a possible D gene (6 bases). The CDR3 DNA reads as TGTGCCAGCAGCCGCGGGACCGAAGAGACCCAGTACTTC. It specifies CASSRGTEETQYF.